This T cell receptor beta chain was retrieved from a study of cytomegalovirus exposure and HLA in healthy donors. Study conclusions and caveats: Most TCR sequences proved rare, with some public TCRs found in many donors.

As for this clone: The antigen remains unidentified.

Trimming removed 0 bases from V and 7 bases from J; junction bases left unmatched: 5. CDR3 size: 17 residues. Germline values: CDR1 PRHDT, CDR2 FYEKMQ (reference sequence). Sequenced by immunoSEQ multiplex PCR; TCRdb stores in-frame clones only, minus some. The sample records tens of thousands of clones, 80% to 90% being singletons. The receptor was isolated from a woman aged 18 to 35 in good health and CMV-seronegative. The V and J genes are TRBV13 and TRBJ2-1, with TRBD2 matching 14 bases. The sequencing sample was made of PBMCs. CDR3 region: CASSLGTSGRAVNEQFF. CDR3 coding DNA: TGTGCCAGCAGCTTAGGGACTAGCGGGAGGGCGGTAAATGAGCAGTTCTTC.